This TCR beta chain stems from a study of cytomegalovirus exposure and HLA in healthy donors. Study in general: An analysis done earlier identified 95 million to 140 million unique TCR beta sequences from approximately 170 million T cells.

Turning to this clone: Its antigen is unknown.

Study-wide results and limits: Later examination showed HLA-associated TCR beta chains had greater clonal expansion than equally common others. Later on, a genetic analysis was performed. It linked a missense variant in DCLRE1C with V- and J-gene trimming of TCR beta. TCR beta chains numbering some 160 were designated cytomegalovirus-associated.

PCR involved 60 Vbeta and 13 Jbeta primers. Generated by immunoSEQ multiplex PCR, the TCRdb table keeps only in-frame clones and is missing some. This table holds 130,000 to 150,000 clones, over 70% found once. The clonotype originates from a man aged 25 to 40 in good health and CMV-seropositive. The sequenced material came from PBMCs.

CDR3 sequence reads: CSLQRGHGEEAFF. The CDR3 bases are TGCAGCCTTCAAAGGGGGCACGGGGAGGAAGCTTTCTTT. The chain couples TRBV29-1 to TRBJ1-1; 7 bases agree with TRBD1. After removal of 8 bases from V and 8 bases from J, the junction contained 14 bases not matched to a gene. The CDR3 extends over 13 amino acids. Germline CDR1 reads SQVTM; CDR2 reads ANQGSEA. Looking up the rest from reference TRBV29-1 and TRBJ1-1 gives the full variable domain: SAVISQKPSRDICQRGTSLTIQCQVDSQVTMMFWYRQQPGQSLTLIATANQGSEATYESGFVIDKFPISRPNLTFSTLTVSNMSPEDSSIYLCSLQRGHGEEAFFGQGTRLTVV.